This T cell receptor (beta chain) was captured in a study of blood T cell repertoires in COVID-19 (dated by TCRdb to the early 2020s). With regard to the full study: Samples from collaborators originated in the United States, Italy and Spain and spanned both the acute and convalescent phases of COVID-19. Where available, HLA class I and class II types were obtained from metadata supplied by the sample provider rather than from assay-based typing. Subjects who had been exposed to COVID-19, were actively infected with it, or had recovered from it provided the deeply sampled blood TCRbeta repertoires that made up the dataset. The repertoires were made available in a free public database intended to serve as a resource for research on the immune response to SARS-CoV-2. The material from the prospective study consisted of cDNA or gDNA derived from T cells, B-cell-depleted T cells, or PBMCs. The samples were drawn from two sources: the first 160 participants of the ongoing ImmuneRACE study, and some 1,300 subjects contributed by 6 global collaborators. A de-identified subject ID, COVID-19 status, age in years and sex were almost always included in the sample metadata.

TCRbeta CDR3 regions were amplified from genomic DNA by means of the immunoSEQ Assay, a bias-controlled multiplex PCR. Regarding the original processing steps: Nucleated cell counts per sample were estimated from amplification of reference gene primers within the assay. To quantify the absolute abundance of each unique TCRbeta CDR3 rearrangement, sequence reads were collapsed and filtered. For each sample, productive Simpson clonality was calculated by taking the square root of Simpson's diversity index across productive rearrangements. TCRdb mirrors the immuneACCESS table, restricted to in-frame sequences. Some clones are absent from its copies; in checked studies, under half trace to an unresolved V gene, and the reason for the others is unknown. That table is the source of V, J and clone size, and D and trimming were worked out from the DNA. The table for this sample lists 260,000 or so clones; around four fifths of them were counted only once. The ten largest clones represent 4.7% of the sample.

The paper as a whole reports these results and caveats: The amount of clinical and demographic metadata varied by source and participant and was provided uncurated.

As regards this clone: Its recognized antigen is unknown. The input lacks base qualities; no much larger clone sits a single base away.

The collaborating institutions used their own protocols to collect whole blood in K2EDTA tubes. Collaborator samples were shipped for TCRbeta analysis as frozen whole blood, isolated PBMCs, or DNA extracted from either sample type. This receptor was identified in a woman between 65 and 79 years old with acute or convalescent COVID-19. Sequencing input: peripheral blood.

The DNA is TGTGCCAGCAGTGGGGACAGACGGGGAGATACGCAGTATTTT. It specifies CASSGDRRGDTQYF. This receptor chain uses TRBV6-4 and TRBJ2-3, with 7 bases matching TRBD1. The germline V gene gives CDR1 as MRHNA and CDR2 as SNTAGT. For this chain, trimming is 4 bases at the V end and 5 bases at the J end, and the number of junction bases without a gene match is 6. The CDR3 runs 14 amino acids, cysteine and phenylalanine included. Only CDR3 DNA remains: 42 bases, in frame from the first base.